These 13 T cell receptor beta chains originate from one sample sequenced in a study of T-cell memory formation after mild COVID-19. TCRdb re-called the 5' RACE reads through MiXCR, storing one row per CDR3 protein. The sample lists roughly 35,000 distinct CDR3 sequences; around a fifth were seen once. The specimen sequenced was PBMCs or a T cell subset sorted from them (not recorded which). The receptors were gathered from an adult who had mild COVID-19 (a few samples of this study predate the infection). Cell type and time point are not known.

This clonotype came up many times. The CDR3 nucleotides read TGTGCCAGCAGTTACTCCGGACAGGGGGCGAATCAGCCCCAGCATTTT. This translates into CASSYSGQGANQPQHF. The chain is built from TRBV6-2 or TRBV6-3 and TRBJ1-5; 11 bases map to TRBD1. Unmatched junction bases numbered 2, after V lost 0 bases and J lost 4 bases. This CDR3 region has 16 residues. Germline loops: CDR1 MNHEY, CDR2 SVGEGT.

At least ten counts were recorded for this clonotype. The chain has TRBV12-3 or TRBV12-4 and TRBJ2-1; 10 bases align to TRBD2. V lost 0 bases and J lost 1; bases outside the gene matches: 3. The CDR3 is made up of 17 amino acids. The CDR3 coding sequence is TGTGCCAGCAGTTTAGCGGGTAGCGGGAGGTCCTACAATGAGCAGTTCTTC. Translated, it gives CASSLAGSGRSYNEQFF.

Many counts were recorded for this clonotype. The genes are TRBV7-8 and TRBJ1-5; D remains ambiguous. The CDR3 is 16 residues long. V dropped 3 bases and J dropped 0 bases, with 12 bases sitting between them. CDR1 is SGHVS and CDR2 is FQNEAQ in the germline V gene. The CDR3: CASSFYSSYSNQPQHF. The CDR3 DNA reads as TGTGCCAGCAGCTTTTACTCCTCGTATAGCAATCAGCCCCAGCATTTT.

This clonotype was found many times. This chain connects TRBV7-2 to TRBJ1-5, with D perhaps TRBD1 (6 bases). The ends were cut back, 1 base at V and 5 bases at J, with 12 bases in the middle. The V gene's germline CDR1 is SGHTA and CDR2 FQGNSA. The length of the CDR3 is 15 residues. Here the CDR3 reads CASSLGGLTDQPQHF. CDR3 nucleotide sequence: TGTGCCAGCAGCTTAGGGGGGCTAACGGATCAGCCCCAGCATTTT.

At least ten counts were recorded for this clonotype. The chain couples TRBV7-3 to TRBJ2-1; D is uncertain. V lost 5 bases, J lost 1 base, and 6 bases lay in between. The CDR3 has 13 amino acids. CDR1 is SGHTA, CDR2 FQGTGA, per germline. This CDR3 is CASSPGSYNEQFF. The CDR3 nucleotides read TGTGCCAGCAGCCCCGGGTCCTACAATGAGCAGTTCTTC. Full variable domain (missing parts from reference TRBV7-3 and TRBJ2-1): GAGVSQTPSNKVTEKGKYVELRCDPISGHTALYWYRQSLGQGPEFLIYFQGTGAADDSGLPNDRFFAVRPEGSVSTLKIQRTERGDSAVYLCASSPGSYNEQFFGPGTRLTVL.

The genes are TRBV12-3 or TRBV12-4 and TRBJ1-1; 7 bases map to TRBD1. This CDR3 is 12 amino acids long. V lost 6 bases to trimming and J lost 11 bases; unmatched junction nucleotides: 9. The CDR3 bases are TGTGCCAGCAGCGAGGGGGCTCTGAGGGCTTTCTTT. Amino acids: CASSEGALRAFF.

This clonotype showed up many times. This chain joins TRBV27 and TRBJ1-3; D is ambiguous. Trimming pared 5 bases from V and 3 bases from J, leaving 14 bases between. CDR1 and CDR2 (germline): MNHEY, SMNVEV (reference sequence). This CDR3 comprises 15 residues. The CDR3 DNA reads as TGTGCCAGCAGTCCCGGGTCCCCCGTTGGAAACACCATATATTTT. Encoded protein: CASSPGSPVGNTIYF.

This clonotype was recorded many times. V gene TRBV11-1 combines with J gene TRBJ2-1, with D possibly TRBD2 on 5 matching bases. Germline assignment: CDR1 SGHAT and CDR2 FQDESV (reference sequence). The CDR3 has 16 amino acids. V gave up 2 bases and J gave up 3 bases, with 14 bases separating them. CDR3 in DNA: TGTGCCAGCAGCTTACGCTCGGGAATGATCTACAATGAGCAGTTCTTC. This codes for CASSLRSGMIYNEQFF.

Only a few counts were recorded for this clonotype. This chain joins TRBV11-2 and TRBJ1-1, with D hard to call. Germline CDR1 is SGHAT and CDR2 is FQNNGV. The CDR3 extends over 14 amino acids. With 1 base removed from V and 1 base from J, the gap between germline ends came to 7 bases. Here the CDR3 DNA reads TGTGCCAGCAGCTTAGTCACAAGGAACACTGAAGCTTTCTTT. This encodes CASSLVTRNTEAFF.

Here the CDR3 DNA reads TGTGCCAGTCGTCTAGCGGGGGGTCCCAATGAGCAGTTCTTC. Amino acid sequence: CASRLAGGPNEQFF. This chain links TRBV19 with TRBJ2-1; 11 nucleotides match TRBD2. This CDR3 comprises 14 residues. The germline gives CDR1 LNHDA, CDR2 SQIVND (reference sequence). Trimming took 8 bases from V and 6 from J; bases not matched to a gene: 6.

This clonotype was seen many times. This chain uses TRBV15 with TRBJ1-3; D not resolved. Germline CDR1 and CDR2: LNHNV and YYDKDF (reference sequence). V was pared by 0 bases and J by 1 base, with 10 bases between. CDR3 size: 16 residues. The CDR3 sequence is CATSREGRSSGNTIYF. The CDR3 region has the DNA TGTGCCACCAGCAGAGAGGGCCGGAGTTCTGGAAACACCATATATTTT.

This clonotype came up many times. Germline and junction disagree at one end, which may indicate a read error. The chain has TRBV7-7 and TRBJ2-1; D unclear. This CDR3 has 15 residues. Germline V gene sequence: CDR1 SSHAT, CDR2 FNYEAQ (reference sequence). CDR3 nucleotide sequence: TGTGCTAGCAGCTTAAGTTGGGGCTCCTACAATGAGCAGTTCTTC. It specifies CASSLSWGSYNEQFF.

This sequence joins TRBV4-1 and TRBJ1-1, with a weak D call TRBD1 (5 bases). Germline V gene data show CDR1 as MGHRA and CDR2 as YSYEKL. The CDR3 has 13 amino acids. The V and J ends lost 4 bases and 4 bases respectively, with 10 bases between them. For the CDR3, the DNA is TGCGCCAGCAGCCCCAGGGTGGCCACTGAAGCTTTCTTT. It is translated as CASSPRVATEAFF.